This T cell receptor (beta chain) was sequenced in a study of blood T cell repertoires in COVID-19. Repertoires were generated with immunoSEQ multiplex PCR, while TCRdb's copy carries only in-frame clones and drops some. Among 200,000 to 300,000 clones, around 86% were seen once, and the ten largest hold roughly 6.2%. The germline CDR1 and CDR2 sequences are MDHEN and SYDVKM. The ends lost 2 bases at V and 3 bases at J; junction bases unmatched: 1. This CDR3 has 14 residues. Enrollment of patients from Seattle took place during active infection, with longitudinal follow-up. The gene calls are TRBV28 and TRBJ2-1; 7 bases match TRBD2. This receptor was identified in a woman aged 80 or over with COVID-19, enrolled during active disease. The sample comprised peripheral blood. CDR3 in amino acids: CASSLGGGYNEQFF. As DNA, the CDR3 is TGTGCCAGCAGTTTAGGGGGGGGCTACAATGAGCAGTTCTTC.